The entry below gives a single T cell receptor (beta chain) sequence along with its context. The data derive from a study of T cell changes during pregnancy in multiple sclerosis. Libraries were prepared by immunoSEQ multiplex PCR; TCRdb keeps only in-frame clonotypes and omits some of them. The sample yields 39,000 or so clones, about 90% seen once. Germline V gives CDR1 KGHSH, CDR2 LQKENI. J gave up 0 bases and V 3 bases, and 6 bases lay outside the gene matches. The CDR3 contains 18 residues. The source is a female donor in good health, enrolled as a control in a pregnancy study. The chain combines TRBV18 with TRBJ2-6, with 9 nucleotides matching TRBD1. The sample consisted of CD4+ T cells from peripheral blood mononuclear cells, taken after pregnancy. The CDR3 protein is CASSPEDRGVSGANVLTF. CDR3 bases: TGTGCCAGCTCACCCGAGGACAGGGGCGTCTCTGGGGCCAACGTCCTGACTTTC.